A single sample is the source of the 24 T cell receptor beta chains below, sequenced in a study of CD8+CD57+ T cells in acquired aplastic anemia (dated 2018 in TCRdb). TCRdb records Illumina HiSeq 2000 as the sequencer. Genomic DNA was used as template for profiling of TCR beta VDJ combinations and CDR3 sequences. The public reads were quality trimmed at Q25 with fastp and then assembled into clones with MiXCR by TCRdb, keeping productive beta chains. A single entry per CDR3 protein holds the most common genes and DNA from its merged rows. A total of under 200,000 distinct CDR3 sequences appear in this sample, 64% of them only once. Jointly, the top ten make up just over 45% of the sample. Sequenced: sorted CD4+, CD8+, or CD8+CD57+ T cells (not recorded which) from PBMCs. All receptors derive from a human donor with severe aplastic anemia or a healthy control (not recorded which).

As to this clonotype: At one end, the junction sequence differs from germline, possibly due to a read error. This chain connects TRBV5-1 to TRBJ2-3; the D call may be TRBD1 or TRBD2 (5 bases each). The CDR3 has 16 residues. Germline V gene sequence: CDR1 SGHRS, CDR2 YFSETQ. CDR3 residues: CASSLGGGSPTDTQYF. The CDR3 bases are TGCGCCAGCAGCTTAGGTGGGGGAAGCCCCACAGATACGCAGTACTTT. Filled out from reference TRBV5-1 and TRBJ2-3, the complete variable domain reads KAGVTQTPRYLIKTRGQQVTLSCSPISGHRSVSWYQQTPGQGLQFLFEYFSETQRNKGNFPGRFSGRQFSNSRSEMNVSTLELGDSALYLCASSLGGGSPTDTQYFGPGTRLTVL.

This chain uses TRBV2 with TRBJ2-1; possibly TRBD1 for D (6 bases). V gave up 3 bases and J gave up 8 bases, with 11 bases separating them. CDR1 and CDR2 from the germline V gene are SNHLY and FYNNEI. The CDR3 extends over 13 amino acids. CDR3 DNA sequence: TGTGCCAGCAGTGATCTTGGGGGCTATGAGCAGTTCTTC. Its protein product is CASSDLGGYEQFF.

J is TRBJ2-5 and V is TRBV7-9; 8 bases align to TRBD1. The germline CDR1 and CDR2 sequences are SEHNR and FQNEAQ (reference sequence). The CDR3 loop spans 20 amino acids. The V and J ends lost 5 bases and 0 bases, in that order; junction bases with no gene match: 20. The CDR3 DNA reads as TGTGCCAGCAGCGTAGAGGACAGGGTTCCCTTGTGTCCTGACCAAGAGACCCAGTACTTC. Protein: CASSVEDRVPLCPDQETQYF.

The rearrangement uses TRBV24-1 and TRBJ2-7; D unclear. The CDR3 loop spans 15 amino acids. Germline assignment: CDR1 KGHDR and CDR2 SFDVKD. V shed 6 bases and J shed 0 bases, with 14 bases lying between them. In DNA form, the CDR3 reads TGTGCCACCAGTCGCAGAGATTCCAGCTCCTACGAGCAGTACTTC. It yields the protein CATSRRDSSSYEQYF.

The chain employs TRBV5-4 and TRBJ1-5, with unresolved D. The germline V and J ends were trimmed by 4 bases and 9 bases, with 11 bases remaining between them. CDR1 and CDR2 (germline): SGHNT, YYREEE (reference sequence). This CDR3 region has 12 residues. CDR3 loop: CASSHPNPPQHF. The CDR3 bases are TGTGCCAGCAGCCACCCAAACCCGCCCCAGCATTTT.

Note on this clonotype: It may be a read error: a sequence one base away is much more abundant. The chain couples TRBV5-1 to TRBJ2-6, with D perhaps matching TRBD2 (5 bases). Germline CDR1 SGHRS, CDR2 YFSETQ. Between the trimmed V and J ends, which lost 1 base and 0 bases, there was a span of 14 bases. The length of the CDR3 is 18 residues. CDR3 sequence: CASSLIAGRDSGANVLTF. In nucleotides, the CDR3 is TGCGCCAGCAGCTTGATTGCGGGCCGGGACTCTGGGGCCAACGTCCTGACTTTC.

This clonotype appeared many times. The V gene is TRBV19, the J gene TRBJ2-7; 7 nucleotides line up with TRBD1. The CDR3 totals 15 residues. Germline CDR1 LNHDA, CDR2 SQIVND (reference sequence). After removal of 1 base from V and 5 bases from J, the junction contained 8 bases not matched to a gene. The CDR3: CASSIGQGVPDEQYF. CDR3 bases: TGTGCCAGTAGTATAGGGCAGGGGGTCCCGGACGAGCAGTACTTC.

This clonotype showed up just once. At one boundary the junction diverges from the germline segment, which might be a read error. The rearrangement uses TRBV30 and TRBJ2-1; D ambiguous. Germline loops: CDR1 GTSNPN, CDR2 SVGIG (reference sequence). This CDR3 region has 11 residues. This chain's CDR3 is CARSAQDEQFF. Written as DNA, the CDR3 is TGTGCCCGGAGTGCTCAGGATGAGCAGTTCTTC. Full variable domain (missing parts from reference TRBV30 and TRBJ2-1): SQTIHQWPATLVQPVGSPLSLECTVEGTSNPNLYWYRQAAGRGLQLLFYSVGIGQISSEVPQNLSASRPQDRQFILSSKKLLLSDSGFYLCARSAQDEQFFGPGTRLTVL.

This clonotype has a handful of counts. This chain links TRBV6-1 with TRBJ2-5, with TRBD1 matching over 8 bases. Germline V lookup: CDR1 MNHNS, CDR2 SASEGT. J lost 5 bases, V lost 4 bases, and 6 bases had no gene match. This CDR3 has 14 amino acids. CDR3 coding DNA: TGTGCCAGCAGTGGGGCAGGGGGCGAGGAGACCCAGTACTTC. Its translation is CASSGAGGEETQYF.

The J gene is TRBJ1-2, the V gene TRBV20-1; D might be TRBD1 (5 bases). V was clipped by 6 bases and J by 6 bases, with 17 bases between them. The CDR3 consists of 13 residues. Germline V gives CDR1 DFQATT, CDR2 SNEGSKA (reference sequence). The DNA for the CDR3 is TGCAGTGCATGGGACCCTACGTTGAATGGCTACACCTTC. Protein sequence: CSAWDPTLNGYTF.

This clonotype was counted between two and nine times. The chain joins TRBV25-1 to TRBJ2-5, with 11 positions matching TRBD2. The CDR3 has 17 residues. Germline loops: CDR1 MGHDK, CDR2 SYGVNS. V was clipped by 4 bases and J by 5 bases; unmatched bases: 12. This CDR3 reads CASSGGVLAGGMETQYF. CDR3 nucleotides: TGTGCCAGCAGTGGGGGGGTGCTAGCGGGGGGAATGGAGACCCAGTACTTC.

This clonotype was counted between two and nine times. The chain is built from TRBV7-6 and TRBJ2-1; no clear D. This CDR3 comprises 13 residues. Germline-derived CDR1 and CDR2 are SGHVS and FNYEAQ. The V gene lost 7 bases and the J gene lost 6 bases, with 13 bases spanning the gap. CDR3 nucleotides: TGTGCCAGCACCCCATTCGCTTTCAATGAGCAGTTCTTC. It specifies CASTPFAFNEQFF.

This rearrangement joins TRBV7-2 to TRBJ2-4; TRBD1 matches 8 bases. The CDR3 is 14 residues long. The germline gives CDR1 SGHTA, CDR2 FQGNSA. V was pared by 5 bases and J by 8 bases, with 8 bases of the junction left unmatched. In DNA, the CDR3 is TGTGCCAGCAGCGGACAGGGAAAAAAGGACATTCAGTACTTC. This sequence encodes CASSGQGKKDIQYF.

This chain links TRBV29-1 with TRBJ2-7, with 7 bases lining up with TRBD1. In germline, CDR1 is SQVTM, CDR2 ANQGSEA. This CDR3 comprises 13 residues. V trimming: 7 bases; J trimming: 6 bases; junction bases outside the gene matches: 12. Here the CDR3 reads CSAIRAGGSEQYF. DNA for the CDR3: TGCAGCGCGATCAGGGCAGGGGGTAGCGAGCAGTACTTC.

CDR3 DNA: TGTGCCAGCAGAGATGGTGGAAGCAATCAGCCCCAGCATTTT. Amino acids: CASRDGGSNQPQHF. V and J are TRBV27 and TRBJ1-5; no clear D gene. The CDR3 extends over 14 amino acids. Looked up from germline, CDR1 is MNHEY and CDR2 is SMNVEV (reference sequence). V was shortened by 6 bases and J by 1 base, with 10 bases between the two germline ends.

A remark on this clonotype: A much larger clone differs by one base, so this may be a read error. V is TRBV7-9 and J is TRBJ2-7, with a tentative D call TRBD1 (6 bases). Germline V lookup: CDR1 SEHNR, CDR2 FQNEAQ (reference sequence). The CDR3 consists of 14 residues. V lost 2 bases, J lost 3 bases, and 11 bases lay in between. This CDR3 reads CASSLWGPNYEQYF. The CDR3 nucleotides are TGTGCCAGCAGCTTATGGGGGCCGAACTACGAGCAGTACTTC.

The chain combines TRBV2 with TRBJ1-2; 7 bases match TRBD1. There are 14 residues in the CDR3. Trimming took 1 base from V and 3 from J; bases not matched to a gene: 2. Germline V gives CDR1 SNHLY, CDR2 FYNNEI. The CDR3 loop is CASSEDRGDYGYTF. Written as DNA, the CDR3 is TGTGCCAGCAGTGAAGACAGGGGAGACTATGGCTACACCTTC.

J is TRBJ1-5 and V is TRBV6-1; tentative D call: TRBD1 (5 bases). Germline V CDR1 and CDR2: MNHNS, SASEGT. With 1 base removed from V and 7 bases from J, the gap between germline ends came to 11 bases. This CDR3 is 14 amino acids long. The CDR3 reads CASSEVGVGQPQHF. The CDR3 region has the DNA TGTGCCAGCAGTGAAGTGGGGGTAGGACAGCCCCAGCATTTT.

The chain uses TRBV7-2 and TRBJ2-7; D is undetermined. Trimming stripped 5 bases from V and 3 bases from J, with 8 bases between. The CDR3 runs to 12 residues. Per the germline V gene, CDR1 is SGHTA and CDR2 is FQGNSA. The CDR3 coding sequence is TGTGCCAGCAGCGCCAGCAGCTACGAGCAGTACTTC. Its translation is CASSASSYEQYF.

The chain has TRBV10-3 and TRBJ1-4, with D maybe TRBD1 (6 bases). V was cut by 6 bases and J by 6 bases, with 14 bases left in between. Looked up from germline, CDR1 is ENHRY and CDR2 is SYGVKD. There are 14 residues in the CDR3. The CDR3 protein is CAIRNPGEDEKLFF. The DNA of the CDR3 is TGTGCCATCAGGAACCCAGGGGAGGATGAAAAACTGTTTTTT.

The CDR3 loop is CASSDSTAESTEAFF. The DNA of the CDR3 is TGTGCCAGCAGTGACTCGACAGCCGAGAGCACTGAAGCTTTCTTT. This rearrangement joins TRBV12-3 or TRBV12-4 to TRBJ1-1, with a tentative D call TRBD1 (5 bases). V was clipped by 5 bases and J by 4 bases, with 17 bases between them. The CDR3 is made up of 15 amino acids.

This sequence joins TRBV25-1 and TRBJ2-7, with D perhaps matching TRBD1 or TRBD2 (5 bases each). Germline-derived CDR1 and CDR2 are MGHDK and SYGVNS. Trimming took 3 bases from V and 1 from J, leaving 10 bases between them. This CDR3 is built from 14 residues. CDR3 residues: CASSERGRSYEQYF. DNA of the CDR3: TGTGCCAGCAGTGAGAGGGGACGATCCTACGAGCAGTACTTC.

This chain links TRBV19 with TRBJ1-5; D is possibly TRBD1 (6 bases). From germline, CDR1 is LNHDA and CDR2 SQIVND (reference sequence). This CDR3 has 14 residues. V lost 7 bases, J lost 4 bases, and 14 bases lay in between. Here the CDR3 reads CASTEGDANQPQHF. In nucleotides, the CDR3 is TGTGCCAGTACTGAGGGGGATGCAAATCAGCCCCAGCATTTT.

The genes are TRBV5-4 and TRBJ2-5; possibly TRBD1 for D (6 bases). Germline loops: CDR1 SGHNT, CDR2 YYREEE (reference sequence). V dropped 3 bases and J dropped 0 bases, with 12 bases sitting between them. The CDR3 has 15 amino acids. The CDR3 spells CASSSRRDNQETQYF. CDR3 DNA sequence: TGTGCCAGCAGCTCGCGCCGGGACAACCAAGAGACCCAGTACTTC.